The 23 T cell receptor beta chains in this list originate from one sample, sequenced in a study of blood T cells in healthy people across ages. Combining a sample-barcoded 5' primer with a J-beta primer mix, a second PCR ran for about 7 to 12 cycles. TCRdb reprocessed the 5' RACE reads with MiXCR, giving one entry per CDR3 protein. The sample carries approximately 820,000 distinct CDR3 sequences, roughly 44% recorded once. The source material was blood. All receptors derive from a man in his 60s in good health.

The chain joins TRBV7-2 to TRBJ2-1; tentatively, D is TRBD2 (6 bases). The CDR3 extends over 16 amino acids. V dropped 5 bases and J dropped 8 bases, with 22 bases sitting between them. CDR1 is SGHTA and CDR2 is FQGNSA in the germline V gene. In nucleotides, the CDR3 is TGTGCCAGCAGCCGGGTTTTGGGACTCACGAGTCATGAGCAGTTCTTC. This translates into CASSRVLGLTSHEQFF.

A few counts support this clonotype. A much larger clone is a single base away; this may be a read error. The chain carries TRBV29-1 and TRBJ2-5; 11 nucleotides line up with TRBD2. The germline gives CDR1 SQVTM, CDR2 ANQGSEA. The CDR3 sequence is 17 residues long. The V gene end was trimmed by 5 bases and the J gene end by 11 bases; junction bases not matched to a gene: 22. The CDR3 loop is CSVQKLAGAGGYNEQYF. The CDR3 region has the DNA TGCAGCGTTCAGAAACTAGCGGGGGCCGGGGGGTACAATGAGCAGTACTTC.

A few counts support this clonotype. The rearrangement uses TRBV12-3 or TRBV12-4 and TRBJ1-4; TRBD1 matches at 9 bases. Trimming at V came to 2 bases and at J to 13 bases, leaving 11 bases not matched to a gene. The CDR3 loop spans 15 amino acids. The CDR3 DNA sequence: TGTGCCAGCAGTTTATCGGGACAGGGTAAAGGAGGACTGTTTTTT. Translating gives CASSLSGQGKGGLFF.

This clonotype was recorded a few times. V is TRBV5-1 and J is TRBJ2-7; 9 bases map to TRBD1. The germline gives CDR1 SGHRS, CDR2 YFSETQ. This CDR3 is built from 12 residues. V trimming: 5 bases; J trimming: 7 bases; junction bases outside the gene matches: 4. CDR3 amino acids: CASRRDREEQYF. In DNA, the CDR3 is TGCGCCAGCAGACGGGACAGGGAAGAGCAGTACTTC.

V usage is TRBV5-6 and J usage is TRBJ2-2; no clear D. The CDR3 is made up of 12 amino acids. From germline, CDR1 is SGHDT and CDR2 YYEEEE. The V gene lost 5 bases and the J gene lost 6 bases, with 8 bases spanning the gap. The CDR3 sequence is CASRGGPGELFF. The CDR3 coding sequence is TGTGCCAGCAGGGGCGGCCCCGGGGAGCTGTTTTTT.

The chain combines TRBV5-6 with TRBJ1-6, with D hard to call. The CDR3 spans 17 residues. CDR1 and CDR2 (germline): SGHDT, YYEEEE. Trimming removed 0 bases at V and 0 bases at J, with 10 bases between. CDR3 bases: TGTGCCAGCAGCTTGGACCAGAAAAGCTCCTATAATTCACCCCTCCACTTT. This sequence encodes CASSLDQKSSYNSPLHF.

The V and J genes are TRBV3-1 and TRBJ2-5, with 8 bases lining up with TRBD1. The CDR3 is 14 amino acids. Germline CDR1 LGHDT, CDR2 YNNKEL (reference sequence). The trim removed 4 bases at V and 2 bases at J, leaving 3 bases unmatched. CDR3 residues: CASSRWTGQETQYF. CDR3 nucleotides: TGTGCCAGCAGCCGATGGACAGGGCAAGAGACCCAGTACTTC.

The CDR3: CASKVSLLSTDTQYF. CDR3 nucleotide sequence: TGTGCCAGCAAGGTCTCTCTTCTCAGCACAGATACGCAGTATTTT. J is TRBJ2-3 and V is TRBV7-8; no clear D. Germline CDR1 reads SGHVS; CDR2 reads FQNEAQ. Trimming took 7 bases from V and 0 from J, leaving 14 bases between them. This CDR3 spans 15 amino acids.

This clonotype was detected a few times. The V gene is TRBV7-9, the J gene TRBJ1-6, with unresolved D. Trimming cost V 1 base and J 4 bases, with 8 bases left between them. The CDR3 extends over 15 amino acids. CDR1 and CDR2 from the germline V gene are SEHNR and FQNEAQ (reference sequence). The DNA of the CDR3 is TGTGCCAGCAGCTTAGGATCTGGATATAATTCACCCCTCCACTTT. This codes for CASSLGSGYNSPLHF.

A single count supports this clonotype. Germline and junction disagree at one end, which may indicate a read error. This chain links TRBV6-1 with TRBJ1-2; 12 positions match TRBD1. Germline V gene data show CDR1 as MNHNS and CDR2 as SASEGT. The CDR3 is made up of 14 amino acids. The CDR3 DNA is TGTACCAGCAGTGCGGGACAGGGGGCTGAGGGCTACACCTTC. Translated, it gives CTSSAGQGAEGYTF.

This clonotype appeared once. Just one base apart from a much larger clone, this may be a read error. This CDR3 is missing its conserved last phenylalanine or tryptophan, likely due to a read error. The V gene is TRBV10-3, the J gene TRBJ2-5; 9 bases are shared with TRBD1. V lost 6 bases, J lost 5 bases, and 7 bases stayed unmatched. The germline gives CDR1 ENHRY, CDR2 SYGVKD. The CDR3 is 14 amino acids. The CDR3 DNA reads TGTGCCATCAGCAAAAGACAGGGGGATGAGACCCAGTACGTC. Translating gives CAISKRQGDETQYV.

This chain links TRBV29-1 with TRBJ2-1; D unresolved. The V and J ends lost 4 bases and 9 bases respectively, with 19 bases between them. CDR1 is SQVTM, CDR2 ANQGSEA, per germline. CDR3 length equals 14 residues. The CDR3 region has the DNA TGCAGCGTTGTTCTCGGCCGGGCTCAATGTGAGCAGTTCTTC. It yields the protein CSVVLGRAQCEQFF.

The DNA for the CDR3 is TGTGCCAGCAGCCAGGCAGGAGCGGGGTCTTGGCAAGAGACCCAGTACTTC. Its protein product is CASSQAGAGSWQETQYF. This chain connects TRBV3-1 to TRBJ2-5; 7 nucleotides agree with TRBD2. With 3 bases clipped from V and 2 bases from J, the junction kept 12 bases outside the gene matches. The CDR3 is made up of 17 amino acids. Germline CDR1 reads LGHDT; CDR2 reads YNNKEL (reference sequence).

This clonotype was seen many times. V and J are TRBV6-2 or TRBV6-3 and TRBJ2-3, with a weak D call TRBD2 (6 bases). Per germline, CDR1 MNHEY and CDR2 SVGEGT. The CDR3 spans 12 residues. With 9 bases removed from V and 2 bases from J, the gap between germline ends came to 9 bases. Written as DNA, the CDR3 is TGTGCCAGGGGACTGTACACAGATACGCAGTATTTT. This gives the protein CARGLYTDTQYF.

This clonotype was picked up many times. The V gene is TRBV7-2, the J gene TRBJ1-5, with D unclear. The CDR3 covers 15 residues. Trimming cost V 0 bases and J 4 bases, with 10 bases left between them. The germline V gene encodes CDR1 SGHTA and CDR2 FQGNSA. The CDR3 loop reads CASSLASQNNQPQHF. DNA of the CDR3: TGTGCCAGCAGCTTAGCATCGCAGAATAATCAGCCCCAGCATTTT. Full variable domain (missing parts from reference TRBV7-2 and TRBJ1-5): GAGVSQSPSNKVTEKGKDVELRCDPISGHTALYWYRQSLGQGLEFLIYFQGNSAPDKSGLPSDRFSAERTGGSVSTLTIQRTQQEDSAVYLCASSLASQNNQPQHFGDGTRLSIL.

V is TRBV11-2 and J is TRBJ2-1, with 9 positions matching TRBD1. This CDR3 has 14 amino acids. V was pared by 7 bases and J by 8 bases, with 9 bases of the junction left unmatched. Germline-derived CDR1 and CDR2 are SGHAT and FQNNGV. The CDR3 sequence: CASTPGTGIYEQFF. The CDR3 DNA reads as TGTGCCAGCACCCCTGGGACAGGGATCTATGAGCAGTTCTTC. The whole variable domain, remainder taken from reference TRBV11-2 and TRBJ2-1, is EAGVAQSPRYKIIEKRQSVAFWCNPISGHATLYWYQQILGQGPKLLIQFQNNGVVDDSQLPKDRFSAERLKGVDSTLKIQPAKLEDSAVYLCASTPGTGIYEQFFGPGTRLTVL.

This clonotype was detected ten times or more. The genes are TRBV12-3 or TRBV12-4 and TRBJ1-2; TRBD1 matches 7 bases. The CDR3 sequence is 13 residues long. Germline trimming cut 5 bases from V and 5 bases from J; bases unmatched to any gene: 5. The CDR3 protein is CASSLGQPYGYTF. The CDR3 region has the DNA TGTGCCAGCAGTCTGGGACAGCCATATGGCTACACCTTC.

This clonotype was recorded only once. The chain recombines TRBV12-3 or TRBV12-4 with TRBJ2-3, with a tentative D call TRBD2 (6 bases). V gave up 6 bases and J gave up 2 bases, with 24 bases separating them. The CDR3 length is 18 residues. The CDR3 region is CASSPGGSSEGSTDTQYF. CDR3 bases: TGTGCCAGCAGCCCCGGCGGGTCTAGCGAGGGATCCACAGATACGCAGTATTTT.

The V call is TRBV27, the J call TRBJ2-2; D unclear. V lost 3 bases and J 2 bases, leaving 7 bases between the germline ends. This CDR3 comprises 14 residues. Germline CDR1 and CDR2: MNHEY and SMNVEV (reference sequence). In DNA form, the CDR3 reads TGTGCCAGCAGTTTGTGGCCAAACACCGGGGAGCTGTTTTTT. It encodes CASSLWPNTGELFF.

This clonotype turned up a few times. The V call is TRBV7-2, the J call TRBJ2-5; D could derive from TRBD1 or TRBD2 (5 bases each). The V and J ends lost 3 bases and 7 bases respectively, with 18 bases between them. The CDR3 contains 15 residues. CDR1 and CDR2 from the germline V gene are SGHTA and FQGNSA. The CDR3 nucleotides are TGTGCCAGCAGCTTCTCGGGGACCTTCCCGGGGACCCAGTACTTC. It is translated as CASSFSGTFPGTQYF.

The chain couples TRBV20-1 to TRBJ2-7; D is possibly TRBD1 or TRBD2 (5 bases each). The CDR3 has 15 amino acids. The germline V gene has CDR1 DFQATT and CDR2 SNEGSKA (reference sequence). The V end lost 3 bases, the J end lost 0 bases, and 15 bases lay between the germline ends. CDR3 coding DNA: TGCAGTGCTAGTAGGGTCGGGGCGGTCTCCTACGAGCAGTACTTC. This translates into CSASRVGAVSYEQYF.

This chain uses TRBV6-5 with TRBJ2-7, with 8 bases aligning to TRBD2. J gave up 6 bases and V 7 bases, and 14 bases lay outside the gene matches. The CDR3 length is 15 residues. CDR1 is MNHEY and CDR2 is SVGAGI in the germline V gene. The CDR3 DNA follows: TGTGCCAGCATGAGGGCCGGGGGGGCCCTCATCGAGCAGTACTTC. Translated: CASMRAGGALIEQYF.

About this clonotype: A read error may be the cause here, since a much bigger clone is one base away. The chain is built from TRBV3-1 and TRBJ1-4; D call uncertain. V lost 0 bases and J 7 bases, leaving 15 bases between the germline ends. CDR3 length: 16 residues. Germline loops: CDR1 LGHDT, CDR2 YNNKEL (reference sequence). The CDR3 DNA reads TGTGCCAGCAGCCAAGAGCTCCGGGTCGGAGGTGAAAAACTGTTTTTT. Translation gives CASSQELRVGGEKLFF. Filled out from reference TRBV3-1 and TRBJ1-4, the complete variable domain reads DTAVSQTPKYLVTQMGNDKSIKCEQNLGHDTMYWYKQDSKKFLKIMFSYNNKELIINETVPNRFSPKSPDKAHLNLHINSLELGDSAVYFCASSQELRVGGEKLFFGSGTQLSVL.